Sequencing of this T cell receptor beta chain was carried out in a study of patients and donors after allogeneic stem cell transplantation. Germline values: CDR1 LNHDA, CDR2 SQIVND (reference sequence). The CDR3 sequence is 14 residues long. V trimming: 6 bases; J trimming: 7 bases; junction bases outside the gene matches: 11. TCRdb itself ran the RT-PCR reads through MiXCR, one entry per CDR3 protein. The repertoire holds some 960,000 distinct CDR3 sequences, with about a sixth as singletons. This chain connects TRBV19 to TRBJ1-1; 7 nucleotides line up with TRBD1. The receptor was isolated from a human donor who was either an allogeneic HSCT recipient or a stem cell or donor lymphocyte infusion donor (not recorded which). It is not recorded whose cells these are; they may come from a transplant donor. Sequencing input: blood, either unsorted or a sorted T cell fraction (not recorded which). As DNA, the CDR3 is TGTGCCAGTAGCCAACAGGGGAAGATGGGTGAAGCTTTCTTT. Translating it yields CASSQQGKMGEAFF. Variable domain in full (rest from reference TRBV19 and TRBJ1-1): DGGITQSPKYLFRKEGQNVTLSCEQNLNHDAMYWYRQDPGQGLRLIYYSQIVNDFQKGDIAEGYSVSREKKESFPLTVTSAQKNPTAFYLCASSQQGKMGEAFFGQGTRLTVV.